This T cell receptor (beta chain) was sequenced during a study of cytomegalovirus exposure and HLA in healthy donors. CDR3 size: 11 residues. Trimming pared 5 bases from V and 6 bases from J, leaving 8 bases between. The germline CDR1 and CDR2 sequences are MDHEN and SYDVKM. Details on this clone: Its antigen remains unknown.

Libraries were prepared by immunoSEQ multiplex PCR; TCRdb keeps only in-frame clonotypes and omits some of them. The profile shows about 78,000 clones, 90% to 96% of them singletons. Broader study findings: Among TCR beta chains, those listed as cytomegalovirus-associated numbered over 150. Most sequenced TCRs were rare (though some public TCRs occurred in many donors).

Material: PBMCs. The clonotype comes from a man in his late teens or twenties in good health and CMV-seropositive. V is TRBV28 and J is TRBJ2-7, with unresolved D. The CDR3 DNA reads TGTGCCAGCAGTCCGTCTCTCGAGCAGTACTTC. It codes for CASSPSLEQYF.